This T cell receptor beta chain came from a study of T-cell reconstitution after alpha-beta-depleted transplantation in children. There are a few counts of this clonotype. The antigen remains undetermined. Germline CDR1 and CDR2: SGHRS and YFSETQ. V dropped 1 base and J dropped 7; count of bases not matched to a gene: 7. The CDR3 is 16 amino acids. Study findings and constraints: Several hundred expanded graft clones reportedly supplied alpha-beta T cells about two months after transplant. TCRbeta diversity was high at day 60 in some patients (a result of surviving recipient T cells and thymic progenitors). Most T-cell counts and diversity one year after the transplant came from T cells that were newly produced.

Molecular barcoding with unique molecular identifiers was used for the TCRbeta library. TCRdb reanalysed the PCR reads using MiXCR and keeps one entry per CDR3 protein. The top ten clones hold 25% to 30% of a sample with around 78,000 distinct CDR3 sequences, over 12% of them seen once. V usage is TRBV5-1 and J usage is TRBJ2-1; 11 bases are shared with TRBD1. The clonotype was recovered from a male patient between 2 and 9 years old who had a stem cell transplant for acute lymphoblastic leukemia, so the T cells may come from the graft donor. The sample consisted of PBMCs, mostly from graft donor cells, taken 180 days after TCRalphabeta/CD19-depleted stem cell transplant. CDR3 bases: TGCGCCAGCAGCTTGACGGGGACAGGGGGATGGAATGAGCAGTTCTTC. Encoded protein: CASSLTGTGGWNEQFF.